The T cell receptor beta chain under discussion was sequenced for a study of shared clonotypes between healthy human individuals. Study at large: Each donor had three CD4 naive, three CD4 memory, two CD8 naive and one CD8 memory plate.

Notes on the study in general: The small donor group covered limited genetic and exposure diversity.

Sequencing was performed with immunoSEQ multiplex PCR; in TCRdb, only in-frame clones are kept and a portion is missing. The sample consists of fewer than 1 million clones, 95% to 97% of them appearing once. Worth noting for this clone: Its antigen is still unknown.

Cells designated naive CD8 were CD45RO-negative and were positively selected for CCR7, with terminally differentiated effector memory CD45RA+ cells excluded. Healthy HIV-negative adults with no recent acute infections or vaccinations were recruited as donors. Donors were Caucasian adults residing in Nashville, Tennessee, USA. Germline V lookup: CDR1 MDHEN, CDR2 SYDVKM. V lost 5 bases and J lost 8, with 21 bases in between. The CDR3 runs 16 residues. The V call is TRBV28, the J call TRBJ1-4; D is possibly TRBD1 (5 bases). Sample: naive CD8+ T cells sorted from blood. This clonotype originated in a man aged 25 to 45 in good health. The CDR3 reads CASSLGQGGAEEKLFF. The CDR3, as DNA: TGTGCCAGCAGTCTGGGGCAGGGAGGTGCGGAGGAAAAACTGTTTTTT.